At least ten counts were recorded for the clone carrying this T cell receptor beta chain. This sample was included in a study of regulatory T cells in long-lasting Graves disease. Building of the TCR beta libraries involved iRepertoire HTBI primers and Arm-PCR of CDR3 regions. Each CDR3 protein is one row after TCRdb ran MiXCR on the multiplex PCR reads. Of 200,000 to 300,000 distinct CDR3 sequences listed, around 21% are singletons. Time point specified: newly diagnosed GD, antithyroid drugs for less than 3 months. RNA from PBMCs was the source of the TCR library. Source: peripheral blood mononuclear cells (PBMCs), taken at new diagnosis, from a patient treated with antithyroid drugs. This clonotype was obtained from a female donor with Graves disease.

CDR3 sequence reads: CASVAVQETQYF. In nucleotides, the CDR3 is TGTGCCAGCGTAGCTGTTCAAGAGACCCAGTACTTC. The chain has TRBV2 and TRBJ2-5; D remains ambiguous. Between the trimmed V and J ends, which lost 8 bases and 2 bases, there was a span of 9 bases. The CDR3 is 12 amino acids. Germline V gives CDR1 SNHLY, CDR2 FYNNEI.